Included here is one T cell receptor beta chain sequence, with context. Using immunoSEQ multiplex PCR, the repertoire was profiled, and TCRdb retains in-frame clones only, with some absent. Of approximately 170,000 clones listed, about four fifths were seen once; the top ten hold about an eighth. V lost 6 bases and J lost 3, with 15 bases in between. The CDR3 extends over 15 amino acids. CDR1 is SNHLY, CDR2 FYNNEI, per germline. This specimen belongs to a study of blood T cell repertoires in COVID-19. This clonotype originated in a man aged 45-65 years who had recovered from COVID-19. The sample consisted of PBMCs or T cells enriched from blood (not recorded which). The rearrangement uses TRBV2 and TRBJ1-5, with D possibly matching TRBD1 (6 bases). The CDR3 nucleotides read TGTGCCAGCAGCCTCGACCGGACAGCCAATCAGCCCCAGCATTTT. Amino acid sequence: CASSLDRTANQPQHF.